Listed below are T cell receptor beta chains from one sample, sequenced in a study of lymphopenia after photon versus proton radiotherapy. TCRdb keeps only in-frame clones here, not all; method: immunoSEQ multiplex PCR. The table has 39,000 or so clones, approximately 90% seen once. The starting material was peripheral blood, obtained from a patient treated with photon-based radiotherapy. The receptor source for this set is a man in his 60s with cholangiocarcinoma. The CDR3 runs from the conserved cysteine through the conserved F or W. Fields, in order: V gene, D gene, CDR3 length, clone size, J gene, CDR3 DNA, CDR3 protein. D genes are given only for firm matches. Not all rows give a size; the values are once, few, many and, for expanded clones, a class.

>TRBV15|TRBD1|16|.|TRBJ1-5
TGTGCCACCAGCAGTCTTCGGGACAGGGACAATCAGCCCCAGCATTTT
CATSSLRDRDNQPQHF
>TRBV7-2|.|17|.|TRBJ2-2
TGTGCCAGCAGCATCATATCAGGACTCTCTCTATCCGGGGAGCTGTTTTTT
CASSIISGLSLSGELFF
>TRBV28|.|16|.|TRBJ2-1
TGTGCCAGCATTTATCGGCGGGACAGCATCTACAATGAGCAGTTCTTC
CASIYRRDSIYNEQFF
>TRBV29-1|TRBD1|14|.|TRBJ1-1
TGCAGCGTAGAGGACACAGGGGCGGGGGATAAAGCTTTCTTT
CSVEDTGAGDKAFF
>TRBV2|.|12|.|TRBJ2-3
TGTGCCAGCAGCCCAGGGGTGGATACGCAGTATTTT
CASSPGVDTQYF
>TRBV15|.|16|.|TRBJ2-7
TGTGCCACCAGCAGAGCCGAGGGGGGTCCGCTCTACGAGCAGTACTTC
CATSRAEGGPLYEQYF
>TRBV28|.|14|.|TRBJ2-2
TGTGCCAGCAGTCGATTCCGGACGGCCGGGGAGCTGTTTTTT
CASSRFRTAGELFF
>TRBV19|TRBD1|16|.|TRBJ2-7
TGTGCCAGTAGTTCTCCGGGACAGGGACCCCCCTACGAGCAGTACTTC
CASSSPGQGPPYEQYF
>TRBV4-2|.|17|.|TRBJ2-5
TGTGCCAGCAGCCAAGATCCCCAGGGCGGAGGGCAAGAGACCCAGTACTTC
CASSQDPQGGGQETQYF
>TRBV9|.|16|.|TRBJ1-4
TGTGCCAGCAGCACCGGGGGGAGATCGCGGCAAGAAAAACTGTTTTTT
CASSTGGRSRQEKLFF
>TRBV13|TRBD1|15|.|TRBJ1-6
TGTGCCAGCAGCTACTCTGGGGACAGGGGTTCACCCCTCCACTTT
CASSYSGDRGSPLHF
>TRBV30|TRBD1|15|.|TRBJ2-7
TGTGCCTGGAGTGTAACGCAGGGGGCGGCGTACGAGCAGTACTTC
CAWSVTQGAAYEQYF
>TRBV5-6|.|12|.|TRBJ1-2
TGTGCCAGCAGCTTGACAGCGTATGGCTACACCTTC
CASSLTAYGYTF
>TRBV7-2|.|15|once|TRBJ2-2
TGTGCCAGCAGCAATCTCGTCCTTAACACCGGGGAGCTGTTTTTT
CASSNLVLNTGELFF
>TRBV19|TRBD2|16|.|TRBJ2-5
TGTGCCAGTAGTGAGACTAGCGGGGGGCCAGGAGAGACCCAGTACTTC
CASSETSGGPGETQYF
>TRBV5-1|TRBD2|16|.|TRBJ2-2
TGCGCCAGCAGCTTGGATGTGGGGCTAGCGGCCGGGGAGCTGTTTTTT
CASSLDVGLAAGELFF
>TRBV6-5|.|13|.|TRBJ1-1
TGTGCCAGCAGACCCCTCAAGAACACTGAAGCTTTCTTT
CASRPLKNTEAFF
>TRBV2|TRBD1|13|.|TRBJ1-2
TGTGCCAGCAGATCCGGGACAGGGGAGGGCTACACCTTC
CASRSGTGEGYTF
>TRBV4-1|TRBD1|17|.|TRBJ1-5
TGCGCCAGCAGCCATCCGGACGACAGGGGTTGGGTTCAGCCCCAGCATTTT
CASSHPDDRGWVQPQHF
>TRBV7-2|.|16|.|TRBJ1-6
TGTGCCAGCAGCTTCCAGTCAGGGGCCGTCGGCTTCGGCCTCCACTTT
CASSFQSGAVGFGLHF
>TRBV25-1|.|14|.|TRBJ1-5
TGTGCCAGCAGTGACGGGAAGCGCAATCAGCCCCAGCATTTT
CASSDGKRNQPQHF
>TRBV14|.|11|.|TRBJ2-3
TGTGCCAGCAGCCAAGGAGATACGCAGTATTTT
CASSQGDTQYF
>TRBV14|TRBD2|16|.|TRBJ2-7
TGTGCCAGCAGCCAAAAGAGGTCTAGCGGGAATCGCGAGCAGTACTTC
CASSQKRSSGNREQYF
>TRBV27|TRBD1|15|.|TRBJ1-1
TGTGCCAGCAGTTACAGGACAGGGCTGTACACTGAAGCTTTCTTT
CASSYRTGLYTEAFF
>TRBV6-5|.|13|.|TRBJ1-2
TGTGCCAGCAGTCGGGTAGCTAACTATGGCTACACCTTC
CASSRVANYGYTF
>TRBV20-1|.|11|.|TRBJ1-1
TGCAGTGCTAGAGATGAGGCAGAAGCTTTCTTT
CSARDEAEAFF
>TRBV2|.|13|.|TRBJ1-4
TGTGCCAGCAGTTTAGGCAGGGGTGAAAAACTGTTTTTT
CASSLGRGEKLFF
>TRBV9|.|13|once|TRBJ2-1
TGTGCCAGCAGCGTAAGAGGGGACAATGAGCAGTTCTTC
CASSVRGDNEQFF
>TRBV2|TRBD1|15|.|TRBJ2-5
TGTGCCAGCAGTGAAGCGGTGGGACAGCAAGAGACCCAGTACTTC
CASSEAVGQQETQYF
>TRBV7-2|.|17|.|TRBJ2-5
TGTGCCAGCAGCTTTTCGGGTTCCCAACCGGGTGGAGAGACCCAGTACTTC
CASSFSGSQPGGETQYF
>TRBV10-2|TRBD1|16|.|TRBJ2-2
TGCGCCAGTCGGGACAGGGGGCGCAGGGGCACCGGGGAGCTGTTTTTT
CASRDRGRRGTGELFF
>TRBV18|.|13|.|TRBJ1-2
TGTGCCAGCTCGCCGGGAGGCGTATATGGCTACACCTTC
CASSPGGVYGYTF
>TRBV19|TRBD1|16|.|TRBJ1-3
TGTGCCAGTAGTATCTTCGACAGGGTGCCTGGAAACACCATATATTTT
CASSIFDRVPGNTIYF
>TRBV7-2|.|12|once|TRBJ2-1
TGTGCCAGCAGCACCGGTTACAATGAGCAGTTCTTC
CASSTGYNEQFF
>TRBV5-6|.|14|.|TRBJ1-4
TGTGCCAGCAGCTTGAGGGGAGGAGATGAAAAACTGTTTTTT
CASSLRGGDEKLFF
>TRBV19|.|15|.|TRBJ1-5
TGTGCCAGTAGTGTCCTGTGGGATAGCAATCAGCCCCAGCATTTT
CASSVLWDSNQPQHF
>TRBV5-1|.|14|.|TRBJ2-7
TGCGCCAGCAGCTTGGCGGTCAGCTCCTACGAGCAGTACTTC
CASSLAVSSYEQYF